This T cell receptor beta chain was profiled in a study of T cell clonality in common variable immunodeficiency. Between the trimmed V and J ends, which lost 8 bases and 2 bases, there was a span of 7 bases. Per germline, CDR1 MNHEY and CDR2 SVGEGT. CDR3 length: 11 amino acids. Patients had low serum IgG, IgA and/or IgM and specific antibody deficiency. General observations from the study: Fewer deletions and N-nucleotide insertions were reportedly seen in common variable immunodeficiency TCR beta sequences. CVID patient heterogeneity limited repertoire-clinical complication correlations.

Equal genomic DNA amounts from CVID and control samples were sequenced. Libraries were prepared by immunoSEQ multiplex PCR; TCRdb keeps only in-frame clonotypes and omits some of them. The sample holds about 28,000 clones, and no clone turns up only once. With respect to this clone: As yet, its antigen is unknown. The read ends 3 residues shy of where the CDR3 ends; the end is completed using the germline J gene.

The chain couples TRBV6-2 or TRBV6-3 to TRBJ2-7, with D unresolved. Sequencing input: peripheral blood mononuclear cells. This receptor was taken from a human donor with common variable immunodeficiency. CDR3 DNA (partial): TGTGCCAGCGCTAGAGCCTACGAG. Amino acid sequence: CASARAYE. The full CDR3 sequence reads CASARAYEQYF.